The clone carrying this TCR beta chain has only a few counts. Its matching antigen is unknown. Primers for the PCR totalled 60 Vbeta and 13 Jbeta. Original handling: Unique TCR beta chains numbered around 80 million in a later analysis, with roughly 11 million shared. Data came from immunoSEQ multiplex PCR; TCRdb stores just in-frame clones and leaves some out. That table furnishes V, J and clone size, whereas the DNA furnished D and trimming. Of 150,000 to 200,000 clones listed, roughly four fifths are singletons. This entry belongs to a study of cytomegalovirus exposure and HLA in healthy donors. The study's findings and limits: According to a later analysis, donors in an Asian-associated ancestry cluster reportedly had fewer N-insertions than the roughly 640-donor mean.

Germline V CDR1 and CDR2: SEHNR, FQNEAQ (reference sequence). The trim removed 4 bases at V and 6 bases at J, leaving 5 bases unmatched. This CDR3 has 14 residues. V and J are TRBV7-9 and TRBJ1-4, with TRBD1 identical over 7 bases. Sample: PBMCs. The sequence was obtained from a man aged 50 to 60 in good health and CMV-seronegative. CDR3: CASSSGTVHEKLFF. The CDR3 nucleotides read TGTGCCAGCAGCTCCGGGACAGTACATGAAAAACTGTTTTTT.